The present T cell receptor (beta chain) was sequenced within a study of cytomegalovirus exposure and HLA in healthy donors. Study-wide findings and caveats: In a later analysis, a missense DCLRE1C variant was linked to TCR beta V- and J-gene trimming. Later on, an analysis showed TCR association rates differing by HLA locus, with DRB1 the most and HLA-C the fewest.

The PCR made use of 60 Vbeta and 13 Jbeta primers. The data were produced by immunoSEQ multiplex PCR, yet TCRdb's version contains in-frame clones alone and is incomplete. Among 100,000 to 150,000 clones listed, more than 80% were seen once. V dropped 4 bases and J dropped 2 bases, with 10 bases sitting between them. The CDR3 is made up of 14 amino acids. Germline loops: CDR1 KGHSH, CDR2 LQKENI. This clone has a single count. As yet, its antigen is unknown. The V call is TRBV18, the J call TRBJ2-3; maybe TRBD2 (6 bases). This clonotype was obtained from a woman aged 35 to 49 in good health and CMV-seropositive. The source material was PBMCs. CDR3 residues: CASSRGVLTDTQYF. The CDR3 nucleotides are TGTGCCAGCTCACGCGGGGTCCTCACAGATACGCAGTATTTT.